This T cell receptor beta chain derives from a study of blood T cell repertoires in COVID-19. Clones were read by immunoSEQ multiplex PCR, and TCRdb kept only the in-frame ones, dropping some. The sample carries 150,000 or so clones, roughly nine tenths recorded once. The CDR3 loop spans 17 amino acids. Germline V gene data show CDR1 as MGHRA and CDR2 as YSYEKL. V was clipped by 5 bases and J by 0 bases, with 18 bases between them. The sequencing input was peripheral blood. The clonotype comes from a man between 50 and 59 years old with acute or convalescent COVID-19. The chain employs TRBV4-1 and TRBJ2-3, with TRBD2 as a possible D gene (6 bases). The CDR3 nucleotides are TGCGCCAGCAGCGCCCGCCTTGTAGCGGTAAGCACAGATACGCAGTATTTT. Translated, it gives CASSARLVAVSTDTQYF.